The 5 T cell receptor beta chains below all came from one sample that was sequenced in a study of blood T cell repertoires in COVID-19. Libraries were prepared by immunoSEQ multiplex PCR; TCRdb keeps only in-frame clonotypes and omits some of them. This table holds fewer than 90,000 clones, 60% to 85% found once. Input material: peripheral blood. These receptors all come from a human donor in a cohort sampled during active COVID-19.

The chain has TRBV10-3 and TRBJ1-1, with D perhaps TRBD1 (6 bases). Trimming cost V 10 bases and J 4 bases, with 16 bases left between them. Germline CDR1 and CDR2: ENHRY and SYGVKD. The CDR3 is made up of 13 amino acids. The CDR3, as DNA: TGTGCCAGCACTTCCACAGGGTTCACTGAAGCTTTCTTT. This codes for CASTSTGFTEAFF.

In the case of this clone: Additional DNA sequences in this sample encode the identical CDR3. The V call is TRBV7-2, the J call TRBJ2-5, with D possibly TRBD2 on 5 matching bases. The ends were cut back, 3 bases at V and 4 bases at J, with 6 bases in the middle. The CDR3 totals 12 residues. The germline V gene has CDR1 SGHTA and CDR2 FQGNSA. CDR3 residues: CASSFRGETQYF. The CDR3 DNA sequence: TGTGCCAGCAGCTTCCGGGGAGAGACCCAGTACTTC.

The rearrangement joins TRBV7-9 to TRBJ2-3; D is undetermined. Germline V gene lookup returns CDR1 SEHNR and CDR2 FQNEAQ (reference sequence). V was pared by 0 bases and J by 2 bases, with 6 bases between. The CDR3 extends over 14 amino acids. The CDR3 sequence: CASSLAHNTDTQYF. The CDR3 coding sequence is TGTGCCAGCAGCTTAGCGCACAACACAGATACGCAGTATTTT.

This sequence joins TRBV19 and TRBJ2-7, with 7 bases lining up with TRBD2. The ends lost 5 bases at V and 6 bases at J; junction bases unmatched: 10. The CDR3 length is 14 residues. The germline V gene encodes CDR1 LNHDA and CDR2 SQIVND (reference sequence). The CDR3 sequence: CASSQTGGRGEQYF. For the CDR3, the DNA is TGTGCCAGTAGTCAAACGGGAGGTCGGGGCGAGCAGTACTTC.

With respect to this clone: Sequence at one end of the junction differs from germline and may be a read error. V is TRBV6-5 and J is TRBJ2-7; no clear D gene. The CDR3 sequence is 13 residues long. CDR1 and CDR2 from the germline V gene are MNHEY and SVGAGI. The CDR3 spells CASSDSNLYEQYF. The CDR3 DNA reads TGTGCCAGCAGTGACTCTAATTTGTACGAGCAGTACTTC.